Following are 32 T cell receptor beta chains from one sample sequenced in a study of T-cell reconstitution after alpha-beta-depleted transplantation in children (dated by TCRdb to the mid-2010s). Library preparation was by PCR. Sequencing took place on an Illumina HiSeq 2500. TCR library preparation used molecular barcoding, with unique molecular identifiers applied to normalize quantification of the TCRbeta repertoire. The public sequencing data were trimmed at Q25 with fastp and processed into clonotypes with MiXCR by TCRdb, which kept only in-frame beta chains. Identical CDR3 proteins give one entry, which carries the most common genes and DNA. The sample data list 350,000 to 500,000 distinct CDR3 sequences, and roughly two fifths of these were observed just once. The ten largest make up approximately 30% of the sample. Sample treatment or condition, as interpreted from the label and publication: allogeneic hematopoietic cell transplantation with graft depleted of TCRalphabeta T cells and CD19 B cells.

The specimen comprised PBMCs, sampled before TCRalphabeta/CD19-depleted stem cell transplant. The receptors stem from a girl aged 2 to 9 with aplastic anemia, due to receive a stem cell transplant.

V is TRBV6-2 or TRBV6-3 and J is TRBJ2-1, with 9 bases matching TRBD2. Unmatched junction bases numbered 4, after V lost 0 bases and J lost 7 bases. This CDR3 has 15 amino acids. Germline V gives CDR1 MNHEY, CDR2 SVGEGT. The DNA for the CDR3 is TGTGCCAGCAGTTACTCTAGCGGGAGATTTAATGAGCAGTTCTTC. Protein: CASSYSSGRFNEQFF.

The sample holds a few counts of this clonotype. The rearrangement links TRBV20-1 to TRBJ2-1; tentatively, D is TRBD2 (6 bases). CDR1 DFQATT and CDR2 SNEGSKA come from the germline V gene (reference sequence). The CDR3 has 15 amino acids. Trimming pared 0 bases from V and 4 bases from J, leaving 13 bases between. The CDR3, as DNA: TGCAGTGCTAGAGAAATTAGCGGATTTTACAATGAGCAGTTCTTC. It specifies CSAREISGFYNEQFF.

This clonotype appeared a few times. V usage is TRBV28 and J usage is TRBJ2-7, with a weak D call TRBD1 (6 bases). The V end was cut by 6 bases, the J end by 3 bases, with 12 bases between. Germline V gene data show CDR1 as MDHEN and CDR2 as SYDVKM. This CDR3 is built from 13 residues. The CDR3, as DNA: TGTGCCAGCAGGACTGGGACACTCTACGAGCAGTACTTC. Its protein product is CASRTGTLYEQYF.

The chain joins TRBV6-1 to TRBJ1-4; maybe TRBD1 (6 bases). Looked up from germline, CDR1 is MNHNS and CDR2 is SASEGT. V lost 0 bases, J lost 4 bases, and 9 bases lay in between. The CDR3 length is 15 residues. CDR3 loop: CASSEAGHYNEKLFF. The CDR3 coding sequence is TGTGCCAGCAGTGAAGCGGGACATTATAATGAAAAACTGTTTTTT.

Many counts were recorded for this clonotype. V usage is TRBV5-1 and J usage is TRBJ2-7; 7 nucleotides align to TRBD1. The germline V gene has CDR1 SGHRS and CDR2 YFSETQ. V shed 2 bases and J 0 bases; nucleotides not matched to a gene: 5. The CDR3 is made up of 15 amino acids. CDR3 protein: CASSLSGTASYEQYF. In DNA form, the CDR3 reads TGCGCCAGCAGCTTATCCGGGACAGCCTCCTACGAGCAGTACTTC.

This chain connects TRBV11-1 to TRBJ1-6; no clear D. The CDR3 loop spans 18 amino acids. Germline V gene sequence: CDR1 SGHAT, CDR2 FQDESV (reference sequence). The V and J ends lost 5 bases and 6 bases respectively, with 23 bases between them. The DNA for the CDR3 is TGTGCCAGCAGCCCCGAAGAGGTAGTTGGGAGAAGTAATTCACCCCTCCACTTT. This translates into CASSPEEVVGRSNSPLHF.

This clonotype has just a few counts. The gene calls are TRBV12-5 and TRBJ2-7, with D unclear. Trimming left V 0 bases short and J 5 bases short, with 14 bases between. The CDR3 consists of 15 residues. The germline V gene has CDR1 LGHNT and CDR2 FRNRAP. CDR3 sequence reads: CASGLVPGTFNEQYF. CDR3 sequence (DNA): TGTGCTAGTGGTTTGGTACCGGGTACCTTCAACGAGCAGTACTTC. Filled out from reference TRBV12-5 and TRBJ2-7, the complete variable domain reads DARVTQTPRHKVTEMGQEVTMRCQPILGHNTVFWYRQTMMQGLELLAYFRNRAPLDDSGMPKDRFSAEMPDATLATLKIQPSEPRDSAVYFCASGLVPGTFNEQYFGPGTRLTVT.

J is TRBJ2-5 and V is TRBV2; 8 bases agree with TRBD2. Germline assignment: CDR1 SNHLY and CDR2 FYNNEI. V was clipped by 4 bases and J by 5 bases; unmatched bases: 18. This CDR3 has 18 amino acids. The CDR3 DNA follows: TGTGCCAGCAGTGCCGGGAGGGCCACCAAACATGGATCGGAGACCCAGTACTTC. Its protein product is CASSAGRATKHGSETQYF.

The rearrangement joins TRBV20-1 to TRBJ1-1; D is ambiguous. The germline V gene encodes CDR1 DFQATT and CDR2 SNEGSKA (reference sequence). CDR3 size: 11 residues. Trimming took 4 bases from V and 1 from J, leaving 4 bases between them. The CDR3 coding sequence is TGCAGTGCTAAGGCGAACACTGAAGCTTTCTTT. The encoded protein is CSAKANTEAFF.

J is TRBJ2-3 and V is TRBV18; 8 bases are a match to TRBD1. CDR3 length: 18 residues. Looked up from germline, CDR1 is KGHSH and CDR2 is LQKENI. Unmatched junction bases numbered 12, after V lost 3 bases and J lost 1 base. The CDR3 sequence: CASSPVADRGTGTDTQYF. CDR3 nucleotides: TGTGCCAGCTCACCGGTCGCCGACAGGGGAACCGGCACAGATACGCAGTATTTT.

This chain links TRBV20-1 with TRBJ2-1; D is uncertain. The CDR3 is 14 residues long. Per the germline V gene, CDR1 is DFQATT and CDR2 is SNEGSKA (reference sequence). V lost 3 bases to trimming and J lost 6 bases, with 15 bases between them. CDR3 loop: CSASLQFALNEQFF. The CDR3, as DNA: TGCAGTGCTAGTTTGCAGTTCGCCCTCAATGAGCAGTTCTTC.

The chain is built from TRBV29-1 and TRBJ1-1; TRBD1 agrees at 8 bases. V lost 8 bases to trimming and J lost 11 bases; unmatched junction nucleotides: 16. CDR3 length: 13 amino acids. The germline V gene encodes CDR1 SQVTM and CDR2 ANQGSEA. CDR3 amino acids: CSFGGTPGGDAFF. Here the CDR3 DNA reads TGCAGCTTTGGTGGGACTCCAGGGGGCGATGCTTTCTTT.

The CDR3 spells CASGLETVFRENTGELFF. CDR3 DNA: TGTGCCAGCGGCCTAGAGACAGTCTTTCGCGAGAACACCGGGGAGCTGTTTTTT. J is TRBJ2-2 and V is TRBV28; D is possibly TRBD1 (5 bases). Germline V lookup: CDR1 MDHEN, CDR2 SYDVKM. The CDR3 extends over 18 amino acids. With 8 bases removed from V and 1 base from J, the gap between germline ends came to 23 bases.

V usage is TRBV28 and J usage is TRBJ2-5; D might be TRBD1 or TRBD2, each matching 5 bases. The CDR3 runs to 14 residues. Trimming cost V 6 bases and J 3 bases, with 14 bases left between them. The germline CDR1 and CDR2 sequences are MDHEN and SYDVKM. CDR3 sequence: CASRETGTEETQYF. The DNA of the CDR3 is TGTGCCAGCAGAGAAACGGGGACGGAAGAGACCCAGTACTTC. Full variable domain (remainder filled in from reference TRBV28 and TRBJ2-5): DVKVTQSSRYLVKRTGEKVFLECVQDMDHENMFWYRQDPGLGLRLIYFSYDVKMKEKGDIPEGYSVSREKKERFSLILESASTNQTSMYLCASRETGTEETQYFGPGTRLLVL.

This clonotype has a count of ten or more. The rearrangement uses TRBV5-1 and TRBJ2-7; D remains ambiguous. The CDR3 spans 14 residues. Germline lookup yields CDR1 SGHRS and CDR2 YFSETQ. Trimming took off 0 bases at V and 0 bases at J, with 7 bases between the two ends. This CDR3 reads CASSLDAFSYEQYF. DNA of the CDR3: TGCGCCAGCAGCTTGGACGCCTTCTCCTACGAGCAGTACTTC.

The chain is built from TRBV20-1 and TRBJ1-5; D is unresolved. The CDR3 consists of 17 residues. Per the germline V gene, CDR1 is DFQATT and CDR2 is SNEGSKA (reference sequence). V dropped 5 bases and J dropped 0 bases, with 20 bases sitting between them. CDR3: CSAPEPLSPYSNQPQHF. The DNA for the CDR3 is TGCAGTGCTCCAGAGCCCCTTAGCCCGTATAGCAATCAGCCCCAGCATTTT.

This clonotype showed up many times. This chain links TRBV5-5 with TRBJ2-5; 8 bases are shared with TRBD1. Germline loops: CDR1 SGHKS, CDR2 YYEKEE (reference sequence). This CDR3 comprises 16 residues. V gave up 0 bases and J gave up 5 bases; unmatched junction bases: 9. The CDR3 sequence: CASSLAWQGARETQYF. The CDR3, as DNA: TGTGCCAGCAGCTTGGCCTGGCAGGGGGCGAGGGAGACCCAGTACTTC. The full variable domain, rest sourced from reference TRBV5-5 and TRBJ2-5, is DAGVTQSPTHLIKTRGQQVTLRCSPISGHKSVSWYQQVLGQGPQFIFQYYEKEERGRGNFPDRFSARQFPNYSSELNVNALLLGDSALYLCASSLAWQGARETQYFGPGTRLLVL.

V and J are TRBV12-3 or TRBV12-4 and TRBJ2-2; possibly TRBD2 for D (5 bases). Trimming pared 6 bases from V and 1 base from J, leaving 15 bases between. The CDR3 extends over 16 amino acids. CDR3 amino acids: CASSRGFGENTGELFF. Here the CDR3 DNA reads TGTGCCAGCAGCCGTGGGTTCGGGGAGAACACCGGGGAGCTGTTTTTT.

This clonotype was seen ten or more times. This chain links TRBV18 with TRBJ2-2; D uncertain. In germline, CDR1 is KGHSH, CDR2 LQKENI. The CDR3 is 12 residues long. Trimming cost V 1 base and J 7 bases, with 4 bases left between them. In DNA form, the CDR3 reads TGTGCCAGCTCACCACGCGGCGGGGAGCTGTTTTTT. Its translation: CASSPRGGELFF. Variable domain in full (rest from reference TRBV18 and TRBJ2-2): NAGVMQNPRHLVRRRGQEARLRCSPMKGHSHVYWYRQLPEEGLKFMVYLQKENIIDESGMPKERFSAEFPKEGPSILRIQQVVRGDSAAYFCASSPRGGELFFGEGSRLTVL.

This clonotype came up many times. This chain links TRBV12-3 or TRBV12-4 with TRBJ1-3; D not certain. Trimming shortened V by 2 bases and J by 0 bases, and 5 bases separated the two germline ends. CDR3 size: 14 residues. The CDR3 nucleotides read TGTGCCAGCAGTTTACGGGGCTCTGGAAACACCATATATTTT. It translates to CASSLRGSGNTIYF.

This rearrangement joins TRBV4-2 to TRBJ2-3; the match to TRBD1 covers 8 bases. V dropped 0 bases and J dropped 5; count of bases not matched to a gene: 28. The length of the CDR3 is 23 residues. Germline V gene lookup returns CDR1 LGHNA and CDR2 YNFKEQ. The CDR3 DNA reads as TGTGCCAGCAGCCAAGATCGGGTGACAGGGGCGCGAAGCGCGAAGGGTCTGGGAGATACGCAGTATTTT. Translated, it gives CASSQDRVTGARSAKGLGDTQYF.

There are many counts of this clonotype. V is TRBV5-1 and J is TRBJ1-3; no reliable D call. Germline CDR1 SGHRS, CDR2 YFSETQ. Trimming pared 0 bases from V and 3 bases from J, leaving 7 bases between. The CDR3 is 14 amino acids. In DNA form, the CDR3 reads TGCGCCAGCAGCTTGGAAGGCCTTGGAAACACCATATATTTT. It translates to CASSLEGLGNTIYF.

The rearrangement joins TRBV20-1 to TRBJ2-3, with a tentative D call TRBD2 (5 bases). The CDR3 is 15 amino acids. Germline V gene lookup returns CDR1 DFQATT and CDR2 SNEGSKA (reference sequence). V lost 3 bases and J lost 2, with 15 bases in between. CDR3 residues: CSARDRLANTDTQYF. DNA for the CDR3: TGCAGTGCTAGGGACCGGTTAGCGAACACAGATACGCAGTATTTT.

This clonotype appeared many times. V is TRBV11-2 and J is TRBJ2-1; 12 bases match TRBD2. This CDR3 is 20 amino acids long. The germline CDR1 and CDR2 sequences are SGHAT and FQNNGV. V was pared by 1 base and J by 2 bases, with 12 bases of the junction left unmatched. The DNA of the CDR3 is TGTGCCAGCAGCTTAGGCGGGTGGGCTAGCGGGAGGGTTGCCTACAATGAGCAGTTCTTC. This gives the protein CASSLGGWASGRVAYNEQFF.

This clonotype has ten or more counts. The rearrangement uses TRBV18 and TRBJ2-5; 9 bases align to TRBD1. The germline V gene has CDR1 KGHSH and CDR2 LQKENI. Trimming took 3 bases from V and 4 from J; bases not matched to a gene: 0. This CDR3 spans 13 amino acids. The CDR3 spells CASSPGQGETQYF. The CDR3 DNA sequence: TGTGCCAGCTCACCGGGACAGGGAGAGACCCAGTACTTC.

The CDR3 DNA reads TGCAGCGTTGATGGTGTGGTGGGGGAGGCAAACATTCAGTACTTC. This sequence encodes CSVDGVVGEANIQYF. The rearrangement joins TRBV29-1 to TRBJ2-4, with D tentatively TRBD2 (6 bases). The V gene's germline CDR1 is SQVTM and CDR2 ANQGSEA. This CDR3 has 15 residues. Deletions cut 3 bases from V and 6 bases from J, with 18 bases between. The full variable domain, completed using reference TRBV29-1 and TRBJ2-4, is SAVISQKPSRDICQRGTSLTIQCQVDSQVTMMFWYRQQPGQSLTLIATANQGSEATYESGFVIDKFPISRPNLTFSTLTVSNMSPEDSSIYLCSVDGVVGEANIQYFGAGTRLSVL.

The chain joins TRBV4-1 to TRBJ2-7, with 7 bases identical to TRBD2. CDR1 is MGHRA, CDR2 YSYEKL, per germline. The CDR3 is made up of 20 amino acids. V shed 0 bases and J 2 bases; nucleotides not matched to a gene: 19. CDR3 DNA sequence: TGCGCCAGCAGCCAAGAGGCCCCAGCGGGACTCTTCGTTCCTACCTACGAGCAGTACTTC. Residues: CASSQEAPAGLFVPTYEQYF.

This chain connects TRBV2 to TRBJ2-5; 7 positions agree with TRBD1. Germline V gene data show CDR1 as SNHLY and CDR2 as FYNNEI. This CDR3 has 17 amino acids. Unmatched junction bases numbered 13, after V lost 2 bases and J lost 4 bases. CDR3 in DNA: TGTGCCAGCAGTGAAAAACCCCGACAGGGTCGGGGAGAGACCCAGTACTTC. It is translated as CASSEKPRQGRGETQYF.

This clonotype appeared a few times. The V and J genes are TRBV5-4 and TRBJ2-1, with TRBD1 matching 7 bases. There are 17 residues in the CDR3. Germline CDR1 is SGHNT and CDR2 is YYREEE (reference sequence). V was clipped by 4 bases and J by 0 bases; unmatched bases: 10. CDR3 nucleotides: TGTGCCAGCAGCCAAAGGACAGGCCCTAGCTCCTACAATGAGCAGTTCTTC. Amino acid sequence: CASSQRTGPSSYNEQFF.

A few counts support this clonotype. The chain links TRBV11-2 to TRBJ2-1; D is possibly TRBD1 (6 bases). V lost 3 bases, J lost 7 bases, and 22 bases lay in between. This CDR3 region has 17 residues. The V gene's germline CDR1 is SGHAT and CDR2 FQNNGV. CDR3 loop: CASSFGQGSDDRNEQFF. The CDR3 coding sequence is TGTGCCAGCAGCTTCGGCCAGGGGTCCGATGACAGGAATGAGCAGTTCTTC.

The CDR3 loop is CSATGGRNTGELFF. The CDR3 nucleotides are TGCAGTGCCACCGGCGGAAGGAACACCGGGGAGCTGTTTTTT. V and J are TRBV20-1 and TRBJ2-2; no reliable D call. CDR3 size: 14 residues. Trimming left V 6 bases short and J 1 base short, with 12 bases between. In germline, CDR1 is DFQATT, CDR2 SNEGSKA (reference sequence).

The sample holds many counts of this clonotype. The genes are TRBV5-6 and TRBJ2-7, with 11 bases fitting TRBD2. Losses at the gene ends were 5 bases for V and 3 bases for J; bases not matched to a gene: 16. Germline CDR1 and CDR2: SGHDT and YYEEEE. The CDR3 totals 18 residues. The CDR3 loop is CASRPTSGSNRGLYEQYF. The CDR3, as DNA: TGTGCCAGCAGGCCAACTAGCGGGAGCAACCGGGGCCTCTACGAGCAGTACTTC.